This entry is about one T cell receptor (beta chain). Per the study methods: It was from reference gene primer amplification that nucleated cell counts were estimated. Repertoires were generated with immunoSEQ multiplex PCR, while TCRdb's copy carries only in-frame clones and drops some. V and J calls and clone size follow that table, whereas D and trimming were derived from the DNA. The data hold roughly 32,000 clones, with roughly nine tenths observed a single time. These data belong to a study of blood T cell repertoires in COVID-19. Study-wide background: There were acute and convalescent COVID-19 samples, and they came from the United States, Italy and Spain. T cells, B-cell-depleted T cells, or PBMCs provided the cDNA or gDNA that served as material.

Between the trimmed V and J ends, which lost 6 bases and 8 bases, there was a span of 15 bases. The germline gives CDR1 SGHRS, CDR2 YFSETQ. The CDR3 consists of 14 residues. The clonotype comes from a man in his 60s with acute or convalescent COVID-19. Sequencing input: peripheral blood. The chain couples TRBV5-1 to TRBJ1-6, with no clear D. CDR3: CASTPNHRDSPLHF. The CDR3 region has the DNA TGCGCCAGCACCCCAAATCACCGGGATTCACCCCTCCACTTT.